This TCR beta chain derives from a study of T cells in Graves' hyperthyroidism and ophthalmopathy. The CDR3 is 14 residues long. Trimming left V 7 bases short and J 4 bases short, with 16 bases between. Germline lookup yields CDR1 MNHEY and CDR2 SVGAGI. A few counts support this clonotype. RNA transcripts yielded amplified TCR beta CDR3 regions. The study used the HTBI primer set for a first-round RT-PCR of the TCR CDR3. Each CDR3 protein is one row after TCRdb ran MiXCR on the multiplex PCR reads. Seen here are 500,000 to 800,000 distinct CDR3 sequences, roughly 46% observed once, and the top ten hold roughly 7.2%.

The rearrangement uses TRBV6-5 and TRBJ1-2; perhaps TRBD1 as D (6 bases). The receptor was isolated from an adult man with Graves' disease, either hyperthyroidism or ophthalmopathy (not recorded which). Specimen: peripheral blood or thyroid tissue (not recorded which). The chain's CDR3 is CASIKDRIGYGYTF. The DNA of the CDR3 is TGTGCCAGCATCAAAGACAGGATCGGCTATGGCTACACCTTC.